The 7 T cell receptor beta chains given below trace back to one sample, sequenced in a study of CD8+CD57+ T cells in acquired aplastic anemia. Genomic DNA acted as the template from which TCR beta VDJ combination and CDR3 sequence profiling were carried out. TCRdb called the reads again in MiXCR, with one record for every CDR3 protein. The repertoire includes about 81,000 distinct CDR3 sequences, about half of them detected once, and approximately 70% sits in the top ten. Sequenced material: sorted CD4+, CD8+, or CD8+CD57+ T cells (not recorded which) from PBMCs. The receptors come from a human donor in good health, serving as a control.

The V gene is TRBV11-1, the J gene TRBJ2-3; a weak D match, TRBD2 (7 bases). Germline assignment: CDR1 SGHAT and CDR2 FQDESV (reference sequence). The CDR3 has 16 amino acids. Deletions cut 6 bases from V and 3 bases from J, with 19 bases between. CDR3 in DNA: TGTGCCAGCAGACTAGGGGGGGCCGGGATGACAGATACGCAGTATTTT. It codes for CASRLGGAGMTDTQYF.

The sample holds many counts of this clonotype. The chain is built from TRBV11-3 and TRBJ2-1, with D unclear. The germline gives CDR1 SGHNT, CDR2 YENEEA. The CDR3 has 11 amino acids. V was clipped by 8 bases and J by 8 bases, with 10 bases between them. Here the CDR3 reads CASGPIDEQFF. The CDR3 DNA reads as TGTGCCAGCGGACCTATCGATGAGCAGTTCTTC.

Worth noting for this clonotype: One end of the junction fails to match germline, which may point to a read error. V usage is TRBV10-1 and J usage is TRBJ2-2; TRBD2 matches 10 bases. CDR1 WNHNN and CDR2 SYGVQD come from the germline V gene (reference sequence). This CDR3 is 16 amino acids long. This CDR3 reads CASTERGGLGTGELFF. CDR3 nucleotides: TGTGCCAGCACTGAGCGGGGGGGCCTAGGGACCGGGGAGCTGTTTTTT.

This clonotype appeared many times. V is TRBV25-1 and J is TRBJ1-1; D is undetermined. The CDR3 consists of 13 residues. The germline V gene encodes CDR1 MGHDK and CDR2 SYGVNS. V lost 6 bases to trimming and J lost 0 bases, with 8 bases between them. The CDR3: CASRGGLNTEAFF. CDR3 nucleotide sequence: TGTGCCAGCAGGGGAGGGCTGAACACTGAAGCTTTCTTT.

The chain employs TRBV30 and TRBJ2-5; 10 bases align to TRBD2. Germline V gene sequence: CDR1 GTSNPN, CDR2 SVGIG (reference sequence). This CDR3 region has 15 residues. The trim removed 2 bases at V and 5 bases at J, leaving 8 bases unmatched. The CDR3 DNA reads as TGTGCCTGGAGTCCCTCGCCTAGCGGGGGCGAGACCCAGTACTTC. Residues: CAWSPSPSGGETQYF.

This clonotype was counted once. The chain joins TRBV25-1 to TRBJ2-3; 11 bases align to TRBD1. The junction had 6 bases not matched to a gene; V was cut back by 6 bases and J by 4 bases. Germline V gene lookup returns CDR1 MGHDK and CDR2 SYGVNS. The CDR3 is 15 amino acids. In DNA form, the CDR3 reads TGTGCCAGCAGCTTGGACAGGGGGCTAGCAGATACGCAGTATTTT. It is translated as CASSLDRGLADTQYF. Together with reference TRBV25-1 and TRBJ2-3, the CDR3 gives the full variable domain: EADIYQTPRYLVIGTGKKITLECSQTMGHDKMYWYQQDPGMELHLIHYSYGVNSTEKGDLSSESTVSRIRTEHFPLTLESARPSHTSQYLCASSLDRGLADTQYFGPGTRLTVL.

This sequence joins TRBV2 and TRBJ2-7; D unresolved. This CDR3 spans 11 amino acids. Between the trimmed V and J ends, which lost 6 bases and 4 bases, there was a span of 7 bases. The V gene's germline CDR1 is SNHLY and CDR2 FYNNEI. CDR3 loop: CASSGRYEQYF. The DNA of the CDR3 is TGTGCCAGCAGCGGAAGATACGAGCAGTACTTC.